These 29 T cell receptor beta chains originate from one sample sequenced in a study of CD8+ T cells in alopecia areata. Stated treatment: oral pan-JAK inhibitor, 5-10 mg twice daily. RNA was isolated and reverse transcribed to cDNA, the sequencing template. Sequencing used immunoSEQ multiplex PCR; TCRdb keeps in-frame clones, though not all of them. This sample has a few hundred thousand clones, with less than 75% found just once. The sample consisted of CD4+ T cells sorted from blood, taken at week 4, from a patient treated with tofacitinib. The receptors derive from a human donor with alopecia areata.

The chain is built from TRBV30 and TRBJ2-7; possibly TRBD2 for D (6 bases). The CDR3 runs 12 residues. Germline-derived CDR1 and CDR2 are GTSNPN and SVGIG (reference sequence). The V gene lost 2 bases and the J gene lost 4 bases, with 9 bases spanning the gap. This CDR3 is CAWSSGVYEQYF. CDR3 sequence (DNA): TGTGCCTGGAGTTCGGGGGTTTACGAGCAGTACTTC.

The J gene is TRBJ2-5, the V gene TRBV14, with 7 bases fitting TRBD2. Germline lookup yields CDR1 SGHDN and CDR2 FVKESK. Trimming removed 2 bases from V and 5 bases from J; junction bases left unmatched: 8. The CDR3 has 15 amino acids. The CDR3 nucleotides read TGTGCCAGCAGCCAATCGGGGGGATTCGTGGAGACCCAGTACTTC. Its protein is CASSQSGGFVETQYF.

This clone was observed at least ten times. V and J are TRBV4-3 and TRBJ1-1; D is uncertain. Trimming left V 0 bases short and J 1 base short, with 3 bases between. This CDR3 contains 13 residues. Looked up from germline, CDR1 is LGHNA and CDR2 is YSLEER. In DNA form, the CDR3 reads TGCGCCAGCAGCCAAGAGACGAACACTGAAGCTTTCTTT. This gives the protein CASSQETNTEAFF.

The rearrangement joins TRBV5-1 to TRBJ2-3; 8 bases match TRBD2. The CDR3 loop spans 15 amino acids. Germline V gene data show CDR1 as SGHRS and CDR2 as YFSETQ. The V segment lost 5 bases and the J segment 0 bases; nucleotides outside the gene matches: 5. The CDR3 DNA reads as TGCGCCAGCAGGGAGCGGGGGATTAGCACAGATACGCAGTATTTT. It yields the protein CASRERGISTDTQYF.

V usage is TRBV14 and J usage is TRBJ1-6; no reliable D call. This CDR3 is built from 15 residues. Trimming took 0 bases from V and 10 from J, leaving 13 bases between them. CDR1 SGHDN and CDR2 FVKESK come from the germline V gene. CDR3 amino acids: CASSQEQVFGSPLHF. The CDR3 bases are TGTGCCAGCAGCCAAGAACAAGTATTTGGGTCACCCCTCCACTTT.

This clone is medium-sized by share. This sequence joins TRBV7-3 and TRBJ2-5, with 8 bases identical to TRBD1. The CDR3 extends over 13 amino acids. J gave up 4 bases and V 6 bases, and 4 bases lay outside the gene matches. Germline CDR1 and CDR2: SGHTA and FQGTGA. CDR3 sequence reads: CASSSDRGETQYF. For the CDR3, the DNA is TGTGCCAGCAGTTCAGACAGGGGAGAGACCCAGTACTTC.

The rearrangement links TRBV20-1 to TRBJ1-3; unclear D gene. CDR3 length: 11 residues. Germline V CDR1 and CDR2: DFQATT, SNEGSKA (reference sequence). With 7 bases removed from V and 7 bases from J, the gap between germline ends came to 11 bases. CDR3 sequence (DNA): TGCAGTGTTCTGGTGGGGAACACCATATATTTT. Translated: CSVLVGNTIYF.

The V gene is TRBV30, the J gene TRBJ2-6; no clear D. The length of the CDR3 is 15 residues. Germline V lookup: CDR1 GTSNPN, CDR2 SVGIG (reference sequence). V was clipped by 6 bases and J by 0 bases, with 12 bases between them. This CDR3 reads CACVGSNSGANVLTF. The CDR3 DNA reads TGTGCCTGTGTGGGGTCAAACTCTGGGGCCAACGTCCTGACTTTC.

This clone was observed a few times. The chain has TRBV2 and TRBJ2-3, with 10 bases that match TRBD2. Germline trimming cut 2 bases from V and 1 base from J; bases unmatched to any gene: 0. There are 15 residues in the CDR3. The germline V gene has CDR1 SNHLY and CDR2 FYNNEI. CDR3 bases: TGTGCCAGCAGTGAACTAGCGGGGGGCACAGATACGCAGTATTTT. Its translation: CASSELAGGTDTQYF.

V and J are TRBV30 and TRBJ1-1, with TRBD1 matching over 7 bases. The V segment lost 6 bases and the J segment 1 base; nucleotides outside the gene matches: 11. This CDR3 spans 15 amino acids. Germline CDR1 reads GTSNPN; CDR2 reads SVGIG (reference sequence). This chain's CDR3 is CACLTRQGPNTEAFF. The CDR3 DNA is TGTGCCTGCCTAACTCGACAGGGTCCGAACACTGAAGCTTTCTTT.

The chain links TRBV7-9 to TRBJ2-7; TRBD1 agrees at 10 bases. The length of the CDR3 is 15 residues. Germline V gene data show CDR1 as SEHNR and CDR2 as FQNEAQ (reference sequence). Trimming at V came to 5 bases and at J to 2 bases, leaving 6 bases not matched to a gene. In DNA form, the CDR3 reads TGTGCCAGCAGCGCCGGGACAGGGGAGCCCTACGAGCAGTACTTC. Translating it yields CASSAGTGEPYEQYF.

This chain links TRBV5-4 with TRBJ2-1; D may be TRBD1 or TRBD2 (6 bases each). Trimming removed 8 bases from V and 10 bases from J, with 16 bases in between. The CDR3 is made up of 12 amino acids. Germline CDR1 SGHNT, CDR2 YYREEE (reference sequence). DNA of the CDR3: TGTGCCAGTTACGGGGGCGAAGGGGAGCAGTTCTTC. Amino acid sequence: CASYGGEGEQFF.

The gene calls are TRBV11-2 and TRBJ2-3, with 7 bases aligning to TRBD2. CDR1 is SGHAT and CDR2 is FQNNGV in the germline V gene. V was pared by 5 bases and J by 4 bases, with 6 bases of the junction left unmatched. There are 14 residues in the CDR3. DNA of the CDR3: TGTGCCAGCAGCCTCGGGGGGAACCCAGATACGCAGTATTTT. It specifies CASSLGGNPDTQYF.

The J gene is TRBJ2-5, the V gene TRBV6-5, with no clear D. Germline V gives CDR1 MNHEY, CDR2 SVGAGI. The V gene lost 0 bases and the J gene lost 4 bases, with 9 bases spanning the gap. This CDR3 has 14 amino acids. This CDR3 reads CASSYSRLGETQYF. The DNA for the CDR3 is TGTGCCAGCAGTTACTCGCGACTGGGAGAGACCCAGTACTTC.

The gene calls are TRBV30 and TRBJ1-6, with D perhaps matching TRBD1 (6 bases). The CDR3 sequence is 15 residues long. V dropped 4 bases and J dropped 5 bases, with 15 bases sitting between them. CDR1 and CDR2 from the germline V gene are GTSNPN and SVGIG (reference sequence). As DNA, the CDR3 is TGTGCCTGGAAGATCCCGGGACACGATAATTCACCCCTCCACTTT. Residues: CAWKIPGHDNSPLHF.

The chain links TRBV27 to TRBJ2-6; 7 bases are a match to TRBD1. CDR3 length equals 18 residues. Germline-derived CDR1 and CDR2 are MNHEY and SMNVEV (reference sequence). The V segment lost 5 bases and the J segment 2 bases; nucleotides outside the gene matches: 12. The CDR3 region is CASSPSSTGPAGANVLTF. The DNA of the CDR3 is TGTGCCAGCAGTCCATCTTCGACAGGGCCGGCTGGGGCCAACGTCCTGACTTTC.

CDR3 residues: CASSVGDRTDYGYTF. The CDR3 bases are TGTGCCAGCAGCGTAGGCGACCGGACAGACTATGGCTACACCTTC. V gene TRBV9 combines with J gene TRBJ1-2; D is perhaps TRBD1 (6 bases). The V and J ends lost 0 bases and 3 bases respectively, with 12 bases between them. Germline CDR1 is SGDLS and CDR2 is YYNGEE. The CDR3 covers 15 residues.

The V and J genes are TRBV10-3 and TRBJ2-7; D not certain. This CDR3 is built from 13 residues. Trimming stripped 0 bases from V and 4 bases from J, with 7 bases between. CDR1 and CDR2 (germline): ENHRY, SYGVKD. The CDR3 is CAISESTQYEQYF. CDR3 bases: TGTGCCATCAGTGAGTCGACTCAATACGAGCAGTACTTC.

This chain connects TRBV5-6 to TRBJ2-7; D not resolved. CDR3 length: 13 residues. Trimming stripped 3 bases from V and 3 bases from J, with 10 bases between. Germline V gene sequence: CDR1 SGHDT, CDR2 YYEEEE. The CDR3 DNA follows: TGTGCCAGCAGCTCAGGTGGTTTCTACGAGCAGTACTTC. It specifies CASSSGGFYEQYF.

This clone was detected once. This chain connects TRBV4-3 to TRBJ1-2; D is ambiguous. Germline-derived CDR1 and CDR2 are LGHNA and YSLEER. The CDR3 runs 18 residues. Trimming pared 0 bases from V and 0 bases from J, leaving 17 bases between. The CDR3 region is CASSQDRGLLKANYGYTF. The DNA for the CDR3 is TGCGCCAGCAGCCAAGATCGAGGTCTTCTTAAGGCTAACTATGGCTACACCTTC.

The chain uses TRBV11-2 and TRBJ1-2; D remains unclear. The V end lost 1 base, the J end lost 4 bases, and 16 bases lay between the germline ends. CDR3 size: 16 residues. The germline V gene encodes CDR1 SGHAT and CDR2 FQNNGV. CDR3 residues: CASSLVPGSSVYGYTF. CDR3 bases: TGTGCCAGCAGCTTAGTACCCGGTTCGTCGGTCTATGGCTACACCTTC.

This chain joins TRBV6-1 and TRBJ2-4; D is ambiguous. Trimming shortened V by 1 base and J by 0 bases, and 7 bases separated the two germline ends. CDR3 length equals 15 residues. The germline V gene has CDR1 MNHNS and CDR2 SASEGT. The CDR3 DNA follows: TGTGCCAGCAGTGAAGGGCCCCTAGCCAAAAACATTCAGTACTTC. Protein: CASSEGPLAKNIQYF.

The chain links TRBV20-1 to TRBJ1-2; D unresolved. CDR3 length: 11 residues. Between the trimmed V and J ends, which lost 3 bases and 4 bases, there was a span of 6 bases. Germline CDR1 is DFQATT and CDR2 is SNEGSKA (reference sequence). The CDR3 spells CSASGPYGYTF. CDR3 sequence (DNA): TGCAGTGCTAGTGGTCCCTATGGCTACACCTTC.

This clone occurred a few times. This chain uses TRBV30 with TRBJ1-2; tentative D call: TRBD1 (6 bases). The V gene lost 6 bases and the J gene lost 7 bases, with 15 bases spanning the gap. This CDR3 comprises 12 residues. Germline values: CDR1 GTSNPN, CDR2 SVGIG (reference sequence). The CDR3 nucleotides are TGTGCCTGCCCCGACAGGTCGGGTGGCTACACCTTC. Amino acid sequence: CACPDRSGGYTF.

V usage is TRBV7-2 and J usage is TRBJ1-6; the D gene is possibly TRBD1 (6 bases). CDR1 and CDR2 from the germline V gene are SGHTA and FQGNSA. CDR3 length equals 15 residues. V was cut by 5 bases and J by 14 bases, with 22 bases left in between. As DNA, the CDR3 is TGTGCCAGCAGCACCCGAGGTGGGCAGGGGATGACCCTCCACTTT. This encodes CASSTRGGQGMTLHF.

This chain links TRBV29-1 with TRBJ2-1, with D uncertain. Trimming stripped 5 bases from V and 4 bases from J, with 9 bases between. Looked up from germline, CDR1 is SQVTM and CDR2 is ANQGSEA. The CDR3 has 12 residues. CDR3 residues: CSVPKGYNEQFF. The CDR3 nucleotides read TGCAGCGTTCCCAAGGGTTACAATGAGCAGTTCTTC.

This clone was counted only a few times. The rearrangement joins TRBV7-2 to TRBJ2-3; 13 nucleotides line up with TRBD2. This CDR3 region has 16 residues. Germline CDR1 is SGHTA and CDR2 is FQGNSA. The J segment lost 6 bases and the V segment lost 5 bases, leaving 8 bases of the junction unmatched. The CDR3 DNA is TGTGCCAGCAGCCTGGGACTAGCGGGACCTAGGGATACGCAGTATTTT. Translation: CASSLGLAGPRDTQYF.

This clone was counted a few times. The V call is TRBV6-4, the J call TRBJ2-3; the D is unclear. The germline V gene encodes CDR1 MRHNA and CDR2 SNTAGT. The CDR3 is 13 residues long. Trimming took off 0 bases at V and 4 bases at J, with 5 bases between the two ends. The CDR3 nucleotides read TGTGCCAGCAGTGACTCGCTAGCAGATACGCAGTATTTT. As protein: CASSDSLADTQYF.

The chain couples TRBV25-1 to TRBJ1-5; D might be TRBD1 (6 bases). Germline V lookup: CDR1 MGHDK, CDR2 SYGVNS. Trimming took off 4 bases at V and 6 bases at J, with 10 bases between the two ends. The CDR3 has 13 amino acids. CDR3 protein: CASSAIGGQPQHF. The CDR3 region has the DNA TGTGCCAGCAGTGCAATAGGGGGTCAGCCCCAGCATTTT.